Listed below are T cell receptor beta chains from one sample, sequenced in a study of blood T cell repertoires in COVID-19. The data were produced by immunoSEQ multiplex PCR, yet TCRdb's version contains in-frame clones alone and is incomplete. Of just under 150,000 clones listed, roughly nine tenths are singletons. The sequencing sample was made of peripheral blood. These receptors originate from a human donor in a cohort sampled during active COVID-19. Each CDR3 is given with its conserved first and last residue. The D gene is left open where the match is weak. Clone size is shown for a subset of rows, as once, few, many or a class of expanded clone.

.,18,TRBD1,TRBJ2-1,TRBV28,CASSLGPRGQSSYNEQFF,TGTGCCAGCAGTTTAGGGCCCAGGGGGCAAAGCTCCTACAATGAGCAGTTCTTC
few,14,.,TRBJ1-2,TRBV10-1,CASTPEAGFYGYTF,TGCGCCAGCACTCCGGAAGCGGGGTTCTATGGCTACACCTTC
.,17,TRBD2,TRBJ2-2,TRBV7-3,CASSLTSGGARTGELFF,TGTGCCAGCAGCTTAACTAGCGGGGGGGCACGCACCGGGGAGCTGTTTTTT
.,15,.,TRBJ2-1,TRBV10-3,CAISEGQGGHNEQFF,TGTGCCATCAGTGAGGGGCAGGGGGGTCACAATGAGCAGTTCTTC
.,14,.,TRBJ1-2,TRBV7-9,CASSLADGTYGYTF,TGTGCCAGCAGCTTAGCCGACGGGACTTATGGCTACACCTTC
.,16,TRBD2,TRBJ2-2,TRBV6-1,CASSALRGGQTGELFF,TGTGCCAGCAGTGCACTACGGGGGGGCCAAACCGGGGAGCTGTTTTTT
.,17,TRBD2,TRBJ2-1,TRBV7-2,CASSLQASGGAYNEQFF,TGTGCCAGCAGCTTACAGGCTAGCGGGGGGGCCTACAATGAGCAGTTCTTC
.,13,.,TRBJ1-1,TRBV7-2,CASSLSGNTEAFF,TGTGCCAGCAGCTTGTCAGGGAACACTGAAGCTTTCTTT
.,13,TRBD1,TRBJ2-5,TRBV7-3,CASSPGQQETQYF,TGTGCCAGCAGCCCGGGACAGCAAGAGACCCAGTACTTC
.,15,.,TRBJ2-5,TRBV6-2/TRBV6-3,CASSYTRQSQETQYF,TGTGCCAGCAGTTACACTCGACAGTCCCAAGAGACCCAGTACTTC
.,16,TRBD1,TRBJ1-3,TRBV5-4,CASSFGTGGFGNTIYF,TGTGCCAGCAGCTTCGGGACAGGGGGCTTTGGAAACACCATATATTTT
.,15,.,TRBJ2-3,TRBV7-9,CASSLRGTLSDTQYF,TGTGCCAGCAGCTTAAGGGGGACCTTGTCAGATACGCAGTATTTT
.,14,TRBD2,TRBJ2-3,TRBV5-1,CASSWWGRADTQYF,TGCGCCAGCAGCTGGTGGGGGAGGGCAGATACGCAGTATTTT
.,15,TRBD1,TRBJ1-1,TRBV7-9,CASSYTGVMNTEAFF,TGTGCCAGCAGCTATACAGGGGTTATGAACACTGAAGCTTTCTTT
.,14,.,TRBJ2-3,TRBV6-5,CASWEGGGMYTQYF,TGTGCCAGCTGGGAGGGGGGCGGGATGTATACGCAGTATTTT
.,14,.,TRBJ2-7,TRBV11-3,CASSLGTNSYEQYF,TGTGCCAGCAGCTTAGGCACAAACTCCTACGAGCAGTACTTC